This T cell receptor (beta chain) was found in a study of blood T cell repertoires in COVID-19 (dated by TCRdb to the early 2020s). For the wider study: The collaborator samples originated in the United States, Italy and Spain and spanned the acute and convalescent phases of COVID-19. The repertoires were released in a freely available public database meant as a resource for research on the immune response to SARS-CoV-2. Where available, HLA class I and class II types were obtained from metadata supplied by the sample provider rather than from assay-based typing. The prospective study material was composed of cDNA or gDNA derived from T cells, B-cell-depleted T cells, or PBMCs. Deeply sampled blood TCRbeta repertoires from subjects exposed to, actively infected with, or recovered from COVID-19 were included in the dataset. The sample metadata nearly always contained a de-identified subject ID, COVID-19 status, age in years and sex. Samples came from the ongoing ImmuneRACE study (first 160 participants) plus 1,254 subjects from 6 global collaborators. The investigation overall reported the following: How much clinical and demographic metadata was included differed by source and by participant, and the metadata was provided uncurated.

TCRbeta CDR3 regions were amplified from genomic DNA by means of the immunoSEQ Assay, a bias-controlled multiplex PCR. From the authors' description of their analysis: The number of nucleated cells in each sample was estimated by amplification of reference gene primers within the assay. To quantify the absolute abundance of each unique TCRbeta CDR3 rearrangement, sequence reads were collapsed and filtered. For each sample, productive Simpson clonality was calculated as the square root of Simpson's diversity index over productive rearrangements. The table comes from immuneACCESS by way of TCRdb, which keeps in-frame sequences with V and J called. Part of the clones is missing from these tables; in studies checked, under half for an unresolved V gene and the rest for unknown reasons. V and J calls and clone size come straight from that table; D and trimming were deduced from the DNA. In all, the sample holds 140,000 or so clones, and about four fifths of those were seen once. The ten largest clones capture around 3.1% of the sample.

The junction carries 15 bases between V and J, which are trimmed by 3 bases and 7 bases respectively. Its CDR3 holds 14 amino acids, cysteine through phenylalanine. Kept here is only the CDR3 DNA, which spans 42 bases and is read in frame from base 1. According to the germline V gene (reference sequence), CDR1 reads DFQATT and CDR2 reads SNEGSKA. For this clone: The clone's antigen remains unknown. Qualities for individual bases were not recorded, and no much larger clone is one base off.

Each collaborating institution followed its own protocols to collect whole blood in K2EDTA tubes. For TCRbeta analysis, collaborators shipped samples as frozen whole blood, isolated PBMCs, or DNA extracted from either of those sample types. This TCR was recovered from a woman older than 75 with acute or convalescent COVID-19. Recombination linked TRBV20-1 to TRBJ1-4, with TRBD1 as a weak D call on 5 bases. Material: peripheral blood. The encoded CDR3 is CSASFGGRGEKLFF. The nucleotide sequence is TGCAGTGCTAGTTTCGGGGGAAGGGGTGAAAAACTGTTTTTT.